The TCR beta chain described here comes from a study of cytomegalovirus exposure and HLA in healthy donors. For the study at large: The early release's HLA-typed donors yielded roughly 85 million unique TCRs.

About this clone: The antigen is not known.

Points from the study as a whole: A list of about 160 TCR beta chains associated with cytomegalovirus was given. Sequencing probably produced one cluster of sequence variants that were highly shared.

PCR involved 60 Vbeta and 13 Jbeta primers. This table comes from immunoSEQ multiplex PCR, and its TCRdb copy is limited to in-frame clones, with some not included. Here the sample spans some 200,000 clones, 70% being singletons. The origin of this receptor is a man aged 40-50 years in good health and CMV-seropositive. The source material was PBMCs.

The CDR3 DNA follows: TGCGCCAGCAGTCCAGGACAGGGACGAAGCACCGGGGAGCTGTTTTTT. Its translation: CASSPGQGRSTGELFF. This chain uses TRBV4-1 with TRBJ2-2; 8 nucleotides line up with TRBD1. CDR1 is MGHRA, CDR2 YSYEKL, per germline. J gave up 4 bases and V 6 bases, and 10 bases lay outside the gene matches. The CDR3 extends over 16 amino acids.